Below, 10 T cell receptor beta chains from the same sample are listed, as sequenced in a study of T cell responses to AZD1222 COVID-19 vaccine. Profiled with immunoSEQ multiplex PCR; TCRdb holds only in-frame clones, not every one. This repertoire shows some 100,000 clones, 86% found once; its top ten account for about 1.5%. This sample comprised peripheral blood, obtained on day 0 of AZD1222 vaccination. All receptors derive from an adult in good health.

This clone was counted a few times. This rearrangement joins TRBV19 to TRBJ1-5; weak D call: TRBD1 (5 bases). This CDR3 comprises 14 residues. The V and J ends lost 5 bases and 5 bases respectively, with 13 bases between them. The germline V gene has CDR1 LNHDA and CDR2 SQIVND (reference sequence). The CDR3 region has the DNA TGTGCCAGTAGTGGGGGGGGTGAGTATCAGCCCCAGCATTTT. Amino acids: CASSGGGEYQPQHF.

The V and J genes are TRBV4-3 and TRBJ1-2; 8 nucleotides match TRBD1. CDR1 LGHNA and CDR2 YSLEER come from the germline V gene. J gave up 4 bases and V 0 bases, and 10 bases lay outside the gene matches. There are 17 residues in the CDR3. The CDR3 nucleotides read TGCGCCAGCAGCCAAGAACCCCCGGACAGGGAGGGCTATGGCTACACCTTC. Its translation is CASSQEPPDREGYGYTF.

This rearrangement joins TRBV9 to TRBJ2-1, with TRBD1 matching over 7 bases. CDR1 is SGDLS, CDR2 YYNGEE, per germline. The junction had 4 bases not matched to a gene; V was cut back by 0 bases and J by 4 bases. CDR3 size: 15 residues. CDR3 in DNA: TGTGCCAGCAGCGTAGAGGGGGCCTCTTACAATGAGCAGTTCTTC. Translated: CASSVEGASYNEQFF.

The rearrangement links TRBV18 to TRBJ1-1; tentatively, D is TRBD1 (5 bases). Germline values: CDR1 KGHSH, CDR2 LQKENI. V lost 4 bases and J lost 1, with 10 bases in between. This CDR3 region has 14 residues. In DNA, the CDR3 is TGTGCCAGCTCACTTCAGGGAGGGAACACTGAAGCTTTCTTT. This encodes CASSLQGGNTEAFF.

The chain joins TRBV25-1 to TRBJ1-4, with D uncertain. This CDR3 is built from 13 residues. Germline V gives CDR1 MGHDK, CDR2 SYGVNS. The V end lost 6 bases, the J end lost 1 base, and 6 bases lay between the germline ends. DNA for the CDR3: TGTGCCAGCAGGGCTCTAACTAATGAAAAACTGTTTTTT. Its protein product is CASRALTNEKLFF.

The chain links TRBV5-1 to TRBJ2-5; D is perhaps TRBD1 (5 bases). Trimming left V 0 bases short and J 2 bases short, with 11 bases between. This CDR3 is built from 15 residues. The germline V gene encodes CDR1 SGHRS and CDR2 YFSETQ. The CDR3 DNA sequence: TGCGCCAGCAGCTTGGTCTTCACAGGACAAGAGACCCAGTACTTC. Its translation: CASSLVFTGQETQYF.

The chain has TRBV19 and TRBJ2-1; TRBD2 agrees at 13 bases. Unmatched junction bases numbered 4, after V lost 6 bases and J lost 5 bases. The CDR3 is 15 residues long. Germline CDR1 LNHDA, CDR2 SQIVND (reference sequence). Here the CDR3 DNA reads TGTGCCAGTAGCCGGACTAGCGGGAGCCACAATGAGCAGTTCTTC. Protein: CASSRTSGSHNEQFF. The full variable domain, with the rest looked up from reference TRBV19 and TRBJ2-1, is DGGITQSPKYLFRKEGQNVTLSCEQNLNHDAMYWYRQDPGQGLRLIYYSQIVNDFQKGDIAEGYSVSREKKESFPLTVTSAQKNPTAFYLCASSRTSGSHNEQFFGPGTRLTVL.

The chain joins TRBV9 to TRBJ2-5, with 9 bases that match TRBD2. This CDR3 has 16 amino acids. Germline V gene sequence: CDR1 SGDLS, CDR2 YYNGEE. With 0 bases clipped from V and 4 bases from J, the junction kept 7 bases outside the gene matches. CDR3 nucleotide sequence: TGTGCCAGCAGCGTAGCTGTCCAGGGACTAGCAGAGACCCAGTACTTC. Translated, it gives CASSVAVQGLAETQYF.

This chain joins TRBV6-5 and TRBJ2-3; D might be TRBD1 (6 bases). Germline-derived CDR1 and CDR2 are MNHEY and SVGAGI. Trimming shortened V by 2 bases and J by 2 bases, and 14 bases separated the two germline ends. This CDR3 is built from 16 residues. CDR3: CASSYRGTTLTDTQYF. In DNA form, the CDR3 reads TGTGCCAGCAGTTACAGGGGGACGACCCTCACAGATACGCAGTATTTT.

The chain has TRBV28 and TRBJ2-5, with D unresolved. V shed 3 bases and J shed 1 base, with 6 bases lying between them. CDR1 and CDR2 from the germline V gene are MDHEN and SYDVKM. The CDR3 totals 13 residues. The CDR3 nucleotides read TGTGCCAGCAGTTTTCTCGGCCAAGAGACCCAGTACTTC. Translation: CASSFLGQETQYF.